The 5 T cell receptor gamma chains below all came from one sample that was sequenced in a study of gamma-delta chains in newborns, infants, children. TCRdb re-called clones from the reads using CATT. The repertoire holds roughly 1,500 gamma-chain clones, with around 3.1% as singletons. The sample comprised blood. Receptors were obtained from a child who was a newborn, infant or young child, either healthy, febrile or measles-vaccinated (not recorded which).

Within the sample, this clone is medium-sized. The protein given by TCRdb reflects a much larger clone and differs at residue 11 from this DNA's translation, likely from a read error; the protein shown is the DNA's translation. The chain joins TRGV9 to TRGJP. The CDR3 extends over 16 amino acids. The germline V gene encodes CDR1 GITISATS and CDR2 ISYDGTV (reference sequence). In DNA, the CDR3 is TGTGCCTTGTGGGAGGTGTCAGAGTTGGGCGAAAAAATCAAGGTATTT. Amino acid sequence: CALWEVSELGEKIKVF.

About this clone: The likely explanation is a read error, given a far larger clone one base away. The sample carries other DNA sequences with the same CDR3. The chain joins TRGV9 to TRGJP. This CDR3 region has 16 residues. Germline V lookup: CDR1 GITISATS, CDR2 ISYDGTV (reference sequence). The CDR3 region has the DNA TGTGCCTTGTGGGAGGGACAAGAGTTGGGCAAAAAAATCGAGGTATTT. Its protein is CALWEGQELGKKIEVF.

As regards this clone: A much larger clone lies one base from this, so it may be a read error. In DNA, the CDR3 is TGTGCCTTGTGGGTGGTGCATTATAAGAAACTCTTT. Protein: CALWVVHYKKLF. The chain joins TRGV9 to TRGJ1 or TRGJ2. Per the germline V gene, CDR1 is GITISATS and CDR2 is ISYDGTV (reference sequence). The CDR3 length is 12 residues.

This clone ranks as medium-sized (0.01 to 0.1%). Other DNA variants within this sample encode the same CDR3. V is TRGV9 and J is TRGJP. V gave up 6 bases and J gave up 5 bases; unmatched junction bases: 4. This CDR3 spans 15 amino acids. Germline CDR1 is GITISATS and CDR2 is ISYDGTV (reference sequence). Here the CDR3 reads CALWSEELGKKIKVF. CDR3 DNA: TGTGCCTTGTGGTCTGAAGAGTTGGGCAAAAAAATCAAGGTATTT.

This clone was picked up a small number of times. This likely came from a read error, as a far larger clone is one base away. Different DNA sequences within this sample yield the same CDR3. The gene calls are TRGV9 and TRGJP. The CDR3 is 19 amino acids. The trim removed 0 bases at V and 7 bases at J, leaving 12 bases unmatched. Germline V CDR1 and CDR2: GITISATS, ISYDGTV (reference sequence). The CDR3 nucleotides read TGTGCCTTGTGGGAGGTGCTACACGGCAACGAGTTGGGCAAAAAAATCAAGGTATTT. Its translation is CALWEVLHGNELGKKIKVF.